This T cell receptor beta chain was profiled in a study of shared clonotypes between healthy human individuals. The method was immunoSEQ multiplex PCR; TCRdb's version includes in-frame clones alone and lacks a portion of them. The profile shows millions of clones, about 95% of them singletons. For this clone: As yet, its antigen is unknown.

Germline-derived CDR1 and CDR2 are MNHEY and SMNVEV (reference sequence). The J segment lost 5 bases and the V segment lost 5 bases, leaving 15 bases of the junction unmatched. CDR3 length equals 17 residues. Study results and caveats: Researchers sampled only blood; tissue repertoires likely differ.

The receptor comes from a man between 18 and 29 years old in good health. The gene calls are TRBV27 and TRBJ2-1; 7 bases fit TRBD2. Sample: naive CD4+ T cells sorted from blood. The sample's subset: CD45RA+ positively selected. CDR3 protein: CASSQAGLVKKHNEQFF. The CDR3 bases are TGTGCCAGCAGTCAAGCGGGACTTGTAAAAAAACACAATGAGCAGTTCTTC.